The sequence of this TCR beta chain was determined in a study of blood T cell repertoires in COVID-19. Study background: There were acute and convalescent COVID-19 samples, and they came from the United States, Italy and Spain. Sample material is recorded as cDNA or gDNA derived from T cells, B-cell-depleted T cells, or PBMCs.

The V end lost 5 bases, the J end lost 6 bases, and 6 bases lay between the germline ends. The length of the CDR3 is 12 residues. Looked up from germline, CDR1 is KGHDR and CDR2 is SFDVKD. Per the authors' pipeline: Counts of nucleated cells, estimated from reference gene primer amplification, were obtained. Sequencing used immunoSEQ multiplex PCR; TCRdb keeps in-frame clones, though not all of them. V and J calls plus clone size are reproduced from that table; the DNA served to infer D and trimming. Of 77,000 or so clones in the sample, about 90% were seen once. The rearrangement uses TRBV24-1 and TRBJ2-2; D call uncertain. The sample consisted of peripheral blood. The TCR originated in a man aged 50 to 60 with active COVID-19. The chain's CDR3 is CATSVVSGELFF. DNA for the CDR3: TGTGCCACCAGTGTAGTATCCGGGGAGCTGTTTTTT.